This TCR beta chain stems from a study of CD8 T cells in ankylosing spondylitis. The CDR3 runs to 16 residues. CDR1 is DFQATT and CDR2 is SNEGSKA in the germline V gene (reference sequence). Losses at the gene ends were 0 bases for V and 7 bases for J; bases not matched to a gene: 13. This clonotype has ten or more counts. Antigen unknown. Findings of the study overall: The authors reported significant enrichment of disease-linked clones in matched ankylosing spondylitis synovial fluid.

TCRdb used MiXCR to reprocess the 5' RACE reads, holding one entry per CDR3 protein. The sample has 240,000 or so distinct CDR3 sequences, roughly 10% seen once. The TCR sequence derives from a male donor with ankylosing spondylitis or in good health (not recorded which). The sample consisted of blood, either unsorted or a sorted T cell fraction (not recorded which). This rearrangement joins TRBV20-1 to TRBJ2-3; 7 nucleotides align to TRBD2. This CDR3 is CSAREAGTNSGNTQYF. The CDR3 region has the DNA TGCAGTGCTAGAGAGGCCGGGACTAACAGCGGGAATACGCAGTATTTT.